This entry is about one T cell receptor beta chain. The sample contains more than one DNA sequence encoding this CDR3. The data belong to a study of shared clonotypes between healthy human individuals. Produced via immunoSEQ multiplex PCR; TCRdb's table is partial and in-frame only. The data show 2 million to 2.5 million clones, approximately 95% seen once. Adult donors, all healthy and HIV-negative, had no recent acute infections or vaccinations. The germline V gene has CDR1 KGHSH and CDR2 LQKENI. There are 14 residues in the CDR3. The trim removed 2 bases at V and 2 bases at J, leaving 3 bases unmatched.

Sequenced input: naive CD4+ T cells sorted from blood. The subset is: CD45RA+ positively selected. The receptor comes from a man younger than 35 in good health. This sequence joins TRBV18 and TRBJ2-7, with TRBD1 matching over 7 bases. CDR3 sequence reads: CASSPGRGTYEQYF. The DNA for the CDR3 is TGTGCCAGCTCACCAGGCAGGGGGACCTACGAGCAGTACTTC.